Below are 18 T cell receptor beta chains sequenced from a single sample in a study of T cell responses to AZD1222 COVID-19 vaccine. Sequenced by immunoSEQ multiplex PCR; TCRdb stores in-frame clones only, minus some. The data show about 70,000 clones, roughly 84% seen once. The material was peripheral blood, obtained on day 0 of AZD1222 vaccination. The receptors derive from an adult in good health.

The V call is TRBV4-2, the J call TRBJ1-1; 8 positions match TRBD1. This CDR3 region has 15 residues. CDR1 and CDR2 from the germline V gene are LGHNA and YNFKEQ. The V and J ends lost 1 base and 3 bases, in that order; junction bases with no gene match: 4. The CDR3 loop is CASSQVYRGYTEAFF. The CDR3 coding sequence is TGTGCCAGCAGCCAAGTTTACAGGGGGTACACTGAAGCTTTCTTT.

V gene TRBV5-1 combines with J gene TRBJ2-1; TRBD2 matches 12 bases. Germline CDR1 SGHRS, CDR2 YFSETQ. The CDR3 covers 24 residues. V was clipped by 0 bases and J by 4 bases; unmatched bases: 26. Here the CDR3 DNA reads TGCGCCAGCAGCTTGGTCGCGCCTAGCGGGGGGGCCCCTCAGGTCGGACTCCTATACAATGAGCAGTTCTTC. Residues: CASSLVAPSGGAPQVGLLYNEQFF.

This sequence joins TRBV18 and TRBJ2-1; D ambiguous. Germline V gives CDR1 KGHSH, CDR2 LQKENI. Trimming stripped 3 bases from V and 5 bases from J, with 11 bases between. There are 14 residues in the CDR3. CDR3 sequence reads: CASSPDAPHNEQFF. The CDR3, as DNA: TGTGCCAGCTCACCCGACGCCCCCCACAATGAGCAGTTCTTC.

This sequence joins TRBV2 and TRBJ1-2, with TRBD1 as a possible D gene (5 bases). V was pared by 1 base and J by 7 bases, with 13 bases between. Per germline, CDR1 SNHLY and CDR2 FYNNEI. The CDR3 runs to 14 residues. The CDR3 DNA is TGTGCCAGCAGTGAAGGGTGGCAGGGCGGTGGCTACACCTTC. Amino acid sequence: CASSEGWQGGGYTF. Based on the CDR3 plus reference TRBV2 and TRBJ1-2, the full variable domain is EPEVTQTPSHQVTQMGQEVILRCVPISNHLYFYWYRQILGQKVEFLVSFYNNEISEKSEIFDDQFSVERPDGSNFTLKIRSTKLEDSAMYFCASSEGWQGGGYTFGSGTRLTVV.

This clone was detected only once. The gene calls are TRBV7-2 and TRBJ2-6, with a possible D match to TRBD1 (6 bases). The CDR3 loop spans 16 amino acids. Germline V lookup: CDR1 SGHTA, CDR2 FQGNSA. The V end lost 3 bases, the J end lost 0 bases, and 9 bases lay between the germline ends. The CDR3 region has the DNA TGTGCCAGCAGCTTCGAACAGGGCTCTGGGGCCAACGTCCTGACTTTC. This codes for CASSFEQGSGANVLTF.

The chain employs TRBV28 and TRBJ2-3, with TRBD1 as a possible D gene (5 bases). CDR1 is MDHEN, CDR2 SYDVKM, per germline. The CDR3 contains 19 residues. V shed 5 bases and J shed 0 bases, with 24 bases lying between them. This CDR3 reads CASSPLGQGITLSTDTQYF. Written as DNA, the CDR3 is TGTGCCAGCAGTCCTTTAGGACAAGGCATTACCCTTAGCACAGATACGCAGTATTTT. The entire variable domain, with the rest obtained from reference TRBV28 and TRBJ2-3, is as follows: DVKVTQSSRYLVKRTGEKVFLECVQDMDHENMFWYRQDPGLGLRLIYFSYDVKMKEKGDIPEGYSVSREKKERFSLILESASTNQTSMYLCASSPLGQGITLSTDTQYFGPGTRLTVL.

The CDR3 reads CASSLAGLNYEQYF. The CDR3 coding sequence is TGTGCCAGCAGCTTAGCGGGCCTCAACTACGAGCAGTACTTC. This chain links TRBV7-9 with TRBJ2-7; D unresolved. Trimming removed 0 bases from V and 3 bases from J, with 9 bases in between. Germline loops: CDR1 SEHNR, CDR2 FQNEAQ (reference sequence). The CDR3 contains 14 residues.

Written as DNA, the CDR3 is TGTGCCAGCAGTGATTATACAGGGGGCTCTGAGTCTTACAATGAGCAGTTCTTC. Residues: CASSDYTGGSESYNEQFF. This chain links TRBV6-4 with TRBJ2-1, with 9 positions matching TRBD1. V shed 3 bases and J 4 bases; nucleotides not matched to a gene: 13. The CDR3 contains 18 residues. Germline CDR1 MRHNA, CDR2 SNTAGT.

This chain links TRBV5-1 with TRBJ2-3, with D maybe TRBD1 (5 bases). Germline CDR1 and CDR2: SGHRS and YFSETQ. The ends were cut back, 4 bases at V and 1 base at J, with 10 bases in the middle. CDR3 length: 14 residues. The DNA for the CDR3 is TGCGCCAGCAGCCCGCAAGGGGGCACAGATACGCAGTATTTT. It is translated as CASSPQGGTDTQYF.

For the CDR3, the DNA is TGTGCCAGCAGCCGGGACATCAATCAGCCCCAGCATTTT. Translation: CASSRDINQPQHF. The chain uses TRBV9 and TRBJ1-5, with a weak D call TRBD1 (6 bases). V was pared by 4 bases and J by 3 bases, with 8 bases between. Germline V gene lookup returns CDR1 SGDLS and CDR2 YYNGEE. This CDR3 has 13 residues.

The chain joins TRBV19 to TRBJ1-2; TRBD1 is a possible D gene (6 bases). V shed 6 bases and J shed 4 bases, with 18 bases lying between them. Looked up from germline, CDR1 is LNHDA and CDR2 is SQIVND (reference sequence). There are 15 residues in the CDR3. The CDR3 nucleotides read TGTGCCAGTAGCTCGGGGGCGGCTCTTATCTATGGCTACACCTTC. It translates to CASSSGAALIYGYTF.

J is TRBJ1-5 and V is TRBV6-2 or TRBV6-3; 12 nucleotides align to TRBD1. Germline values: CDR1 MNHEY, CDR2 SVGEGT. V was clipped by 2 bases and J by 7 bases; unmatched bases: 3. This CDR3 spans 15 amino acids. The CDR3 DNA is TGTGCCAGCAGTTACCGGGGACAGGGGGCCCAGCCCCAGCATTTT. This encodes CASSYRGQGAQPQHF.

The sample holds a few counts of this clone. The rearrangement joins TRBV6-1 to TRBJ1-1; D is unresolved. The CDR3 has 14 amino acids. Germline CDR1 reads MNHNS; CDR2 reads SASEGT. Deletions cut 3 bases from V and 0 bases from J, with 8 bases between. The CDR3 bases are TGTGCCAGCAGTGAGGGGTGGATGAACACTGAAGCTTTCTTT. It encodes CASSEGWMNTEAFF.

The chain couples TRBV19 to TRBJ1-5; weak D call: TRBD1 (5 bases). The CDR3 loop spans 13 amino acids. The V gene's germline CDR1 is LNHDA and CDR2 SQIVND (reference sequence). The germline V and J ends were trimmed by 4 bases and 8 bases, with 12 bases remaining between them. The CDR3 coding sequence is TGTGCCAGTAGTACGACAGCACTAGAGCCCCAGCATTTT. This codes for CASSTTALEPQHF.

Written as DNA, the CDR3 is TGCAGCGCCGGACAGGGAGGTTACGAGCAGTACTTC. Amino acid sequence: CSAGQGGYEQYF. The chain employs TRBV29-1 and TRBJ2-7, with TRBD1 matching over 8 bases. Germline V CDR1 and CDR2: SQVTM, ANQGSEA. J gave up 4 bases and V 7 bases, and 6 bases lay outside the gene matches. This CDR3 is built from 12 residues.

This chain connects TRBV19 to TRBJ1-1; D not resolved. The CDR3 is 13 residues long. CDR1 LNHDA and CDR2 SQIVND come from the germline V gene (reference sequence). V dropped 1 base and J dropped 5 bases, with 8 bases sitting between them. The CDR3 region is CASSIGSLTEAFF. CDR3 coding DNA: TGTGCCAGTAGTATAGGGTCCCTAACTGAAGCTTTCTTT.

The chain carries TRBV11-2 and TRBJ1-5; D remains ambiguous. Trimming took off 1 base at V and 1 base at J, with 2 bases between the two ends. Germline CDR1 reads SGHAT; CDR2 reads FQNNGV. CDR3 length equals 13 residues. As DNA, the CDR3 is TGTGCCAGCAGCTTAGCCAGCAATCAGCCCCAGCATTTT. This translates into CASSLASNQPQHF.

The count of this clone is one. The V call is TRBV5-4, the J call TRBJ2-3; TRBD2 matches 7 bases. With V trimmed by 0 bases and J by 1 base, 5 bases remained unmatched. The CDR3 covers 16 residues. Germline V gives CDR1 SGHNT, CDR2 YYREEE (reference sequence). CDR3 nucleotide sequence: TGTGCCAGCAGCTTGGTTCTAGCGGAGCGCACAGATACGCAGTATTTT. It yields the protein CASSLVLAERTDTQYF.